What follows are 15 T cell receptor beta chains derived from one specimen sequenced in a study of monozygotic twins with cystic fibrosis. The table came from immunoSEQ multiplex PCR; TCRdb's copy has only in-frame clones and leaves some out. The sample lists about 23,000 clones; approximately 97% were seen once. Sequencing used blood. These receptors all stem from a girl under 18 with cystic fibrosis.

This clone was picked up one time. V is TRBV5-1 and J is TRBJ2-7; 14 bases are shared with TRBD2. This CDR3 spans 23 amino acids. Per germline, CDR1 SGHRS and CDR2 YFSETQ. The ends lost 4 bases at V and 3 bases at J; junction bases unmatched: 27. DNA for the CDR3: TGCGCCAGCAGCCCGGGTTTAGGGGCCCGGGGCGGGACTAGCGGGAGACGGGACTACGAGCAGTACGTC. Translation: CASSPGLGARGGTSGRRDYEQYV.

The chain couples TRBV9 to TRBJ1-2; 8 bases line up with TRBD1. The CDR3 length is 15 residues. CDR1 is SGDLS, CDR2 YYNGEE, per germline. V gave up 4 bases and J gave up 3 bases; unmatched junction bases: 8. Here the CDR3 reads CASSPRPGQDYGYTF. CDR3 nucleotide sequence: TGTGCCAGCAGCCCGCGACCGGGACAGGACTATGGCTACACCTTC.

This clone appeared once. The chain has TRBV27 and TRBJ2-3; TRBD2 matches 9 bases. Germline values: CDR1 MNHEY, CDR2 SMNVEV (reference sequence). J was trimmed by 5 bases and V by 2 bases; bases with no gene match: 8. This CDR3 spans 16 amino acids. The CDR3 sequence: CASSLGLAGRGDTQYF. The CDR3 nucleotides read TGTGCCAGCAGTTTAGGGCTAGCGGGGCGGGGAGATACGCAGTATTTT.

The V and J genes are TRBV7-2 and TRBJ2-7; 9 bases fit TRBD1. Germline V CDR1 and CDR2: SGHTA, FQGNSA. The CDR3 covers 14 residues. V was pared by 6 bases and J by 4 bases, with 7 bases of the junction left unmatched. The DNA of the CDR3 is TGTGCCAGCAGTCCGGGACAGGGCCCTTACGAGCAGTACTTC. Translating it yields CASSPGQGPYEQYF.

V gene TRBV15 combines with J gene TRBJ2-1, with 11 bases matching TRBD2. This CDR3 has 14 amino acids. J gave up 6 bases and V 3 bases, and 1 base lay outside the gene matches. Germline V lookup: CDR1 LNHNV, CDR2 YYDKDF (reference sequence). The CDR3 is CATSRGTSGNEQFF. In DNA form, the CDR3 reads TGTGCCACCAGCAGGGGGACTAGCGGCAATGAGCAGTTCTTC.

This chain joins TRBV2 and TRBJ2-7; the match to TRBD2 covers 9 bases. Per the germline V gene, CDR1 is SNHLY and CDR2 is FYNNEI. The CDR3 contains 15 residues. V shed 1 base and J 9 bases; nucleotides not matched to a gene: 10. The CDR3 nucleotides read TGTGCCAGCAGTGAAGGGTTAGCGGGAGTTAGCGCGCAGTACGTC. Translation: CASSEGLAGVSAQYV.

The chain has TRBV30 and TRBJ2-1; D call uncertain. From germline, CDR1 is GTSNPN and CDR2 SVGIG (reference sequence). CDR3 length: 13 residues. V was trimmed by 2 bases and J by 0 bases, leaving 5 bases between them. CDR3 in amino acids: CAWSPSSYNEQFF. CDR3 DNA: TGTGCCTGGAGTCCAAGCTCCTACAATGAGCAGTTCTTC.

The chain combines TRBV7-2 with TRBJ1-1; unclear D gene. V was pared by 1 base and J by 2 bases, with 11 bases between. This CDR3 spans 15 amino acids. The germline gives CDR1 SGHTA, CDR2 FQGNSA. Here the CDR3 DNA reads TGTGCCAGCAGCTTAGAGGGCATCGGAAACACTGAAGCTTTCTTT. Protein: CASSLEGIGNTEAFF.

This chain joins TRBV2 and TRBJ2-7, with 7 bases fitting TRBD1. The CDR3 sequence is 16 residues long. V gave up 2 bases and J gave up 1 base; unmatched junction bases: 8. Germline CDR1 reads SNHLY; CDR2 reads FYNNEI. In DNA, the CDR3 is TGTGCCAGCAGTGAATTGGGGACAGCGACTTCCTACGAGCAGTACTTC. It translates to CASSELGTATSYEQYF. The complete variable domain, with remaining parts taken from reference TRBV2 and TRBJ2-7, reads EPEVTQTPSHQVTQMGQEVILRCVPISNHLYFYWYRQILGQKVEFLVSFYNNEISEKSEIFDDQFSVERPDGSNFTLKIRSTKLEDSAMYFCASSELGTATSYEQYFGPGTRLTVT.

The rearrangement uses TRBV11-2 and TRBJ2-7; the match to TRBD2 covers 11 bases. The germline gives CDR1 SGHAT, CDR2 FQNNGV. Unmatched junction bases numbered 1, after V lost 1 base and J lost 2 bases. CDR3 length equals 15 residues. CDR3 sequence reads: CASSLGLAGTYEQYV. CDR3 DNA sequence: TGTGCCAGCAGCTTAGGACTAGCGGGAACCTACGAGCAGTACGTC.

The rearrangement links TRBV7-8 to TRBJ2-3; 8 positions match TRBD2. The CDR3 extends over 15 amino acids. Germline CDR1 is SGHVS and CDR2 is FQNEAQ. V trimming: 5 bases; J trimming: 2 bases; junction bases outside the gene matches: 6. The CDR3 bases are TGTGCCAGCAGCGAAATTAGCGGGGCCACAGATACGCAGTATTTT. Translating it yields CASSEISGATDTQYF.

The rearrangement uses TRBV5-4 and TRBJ1-2; D is possibly TRBD1 (5 bases). CDR1 is SGHNT and CDR2 is YYREEE in the germline V gene (reference sequence). V lost 4 bases and J 4 bases, leaving 20 bases between the germline ends. CDR3 length: 16 residues. This CDR3 reads CASSPAFREPIYGYTF. Here the CDR3 DNA reads TGTGCCAGCAGCCCGGCCTTCAGGGAACCGATCTATGGCTACACCTTC.

V is TRBV6-1 and J is TRBJ2-1; D not resolved. The germline V gene has CDR1 MNHNS and CDR2 SASEGT. Deletions cut 1 base from V and 3 bases from J, with 4 bases between. The CDR3 is made up of 13 amino acids. CDR3: CASSEGGYNEQFF. In DNA form, the CDR3 reads TGTGCCAGCAGTGAAGGTGGCTACAATGAGCAGTTCTTC.

This sequence joins TRBV6-6 and TRBJ2-7; unclear D gene. Germline V gene lookup returns CDR1 MNHNY and CDR2 SVGAGI (reference sequence). The CDR3 length is 11 residues. Trimming pared 0 bases from V and 7 bases from J, leaving 4 bases between. CDR3 bases: TGTGCCAGCAGTTACTCGGGGGAGCAGTACGTC. The encoded protein is CASSYSGEQYV.

This clone was recorded only once. CDR3 in amino acids: CASSLQGAISDTQYF. CDR3 nucleotide sequence: TGTGCCAGCAGCTTACAGGGGGCAATCTCAGATACGCAGTATTTT. J is TRBJ2-3 and V is TRBV5-4; 9 bases are shared with TRBD1. The CDR3 extends over 15 amino acids. The V gene's germline CDR1 is SGHNT and CDR2 YYREEE (reference sequence). The J segment lost 4 bases and the V segment lost 2 bases, leaving 5 bases of the junction unmatched.